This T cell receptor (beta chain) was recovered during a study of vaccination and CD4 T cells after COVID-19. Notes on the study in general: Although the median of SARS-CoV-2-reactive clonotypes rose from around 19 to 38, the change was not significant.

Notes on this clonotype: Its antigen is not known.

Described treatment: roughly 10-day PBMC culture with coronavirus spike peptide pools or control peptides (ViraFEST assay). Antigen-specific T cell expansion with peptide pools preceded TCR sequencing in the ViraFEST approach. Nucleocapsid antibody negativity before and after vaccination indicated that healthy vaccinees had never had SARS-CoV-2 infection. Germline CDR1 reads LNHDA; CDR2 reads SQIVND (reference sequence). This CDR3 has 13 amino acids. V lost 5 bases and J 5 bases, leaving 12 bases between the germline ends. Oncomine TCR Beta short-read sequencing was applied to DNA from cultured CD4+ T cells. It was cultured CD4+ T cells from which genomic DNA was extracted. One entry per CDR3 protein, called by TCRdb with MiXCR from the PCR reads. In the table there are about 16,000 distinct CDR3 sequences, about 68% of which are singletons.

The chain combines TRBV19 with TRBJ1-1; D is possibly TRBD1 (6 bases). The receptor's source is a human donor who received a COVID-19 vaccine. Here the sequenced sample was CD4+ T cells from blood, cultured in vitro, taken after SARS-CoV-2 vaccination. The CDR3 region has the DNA TGTGCCAGTAGTGGGACACAGTGGACTGAAGCTTTCTTT. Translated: CASSGTQWTEAFF. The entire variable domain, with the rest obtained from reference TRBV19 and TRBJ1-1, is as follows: DGGITQSPKYLFRKEGQNVTLSCEQNLNHDAMYWYRQDPGQGLRLIYYSQIVNDFQKGDIAEGYSVSREKKESFPLTVTSAQKNPTAFYLCASSGTQWTEAFFGQGTRLTVV.